This record concerns one T cell receptor beta chain sequence. What it recognizes is unknown. The sample belongs to a study of graft-versus-host responses after intestinal transplantation. Study context: All of the recipients had induction that used anti-thymocyte globulin, then tacrolimus and steroids for two to four years.

Study-level points and caveats: Detected in recipient marrow were GvH clones, some of which were first observed in ileum or blood. Peak levels of circulating GvH clones tracked with early post-transplant HvG declines.

Assay used: immunoSEQ multiplex PCR; TCRdb lists only in-frame clones, some missing. The sample shows more than 85,000 clones, around 93% of them seen only once. The V end lost 9 bases, the J end lost 3 bases, and 23 bases lay between the germline ends. The germline CDR1 and CDR2 sequences are WSHSY and SAAADI. The CDR3 runs 16 residues. This clonotype originated in a human donor who received an intestinal transplant. The genes are TRBV10-2 and TRBJ1-1; possibly TRBD1 for D (5 bases). Specimen: unstimulated CD8+ T cells sorted from spleen or lymph node cells, collected before intestinal transplant. This chain's CDR3 is CASWGGDSVIDTEAFF. The CDR3, as DNA: TGCGCCAGTTGGGGAGGGGACTCAGTTATTGACACTGAAGCTTTCTTT.